This TCR beta chain was sequenced in a study of molecular identifiers for immune sequencing clone quantification. In its sample, this clonotype was seen a few times. TCRdb used MiXCR to reprocess the PCR reads, holding one entry per CDR3 protein. The data contain some 40,000 distinct CDR3 sequences, approximately 17% of them singletons. Trimming removed 2 bases from V and 5 bases from J; junction bases left unmatched: 6. The CDR3 is made up of 15 amino acids. In germline, CDR1 is SGHTA, CDR2 FQGNSA. This receptor was taken from a human donor in good health. Some libraries in this study had Jurkat cell RNA spiked in. V gene TRBV7-2 combines with J gene TRBJ2-5, with 9 bases aligning to TRBD2. The sample consisted of naive CD8+ T cells from blood, with Jurkat cell RNA spiked in. The subset is: FACS-sorted CD8+CD4-CCR7+CD45RA+ naive T cells. The CDR3 nucleotides are TGTGCCAGCAGCTTATTTGAACTAGCGGGTGAGACCCAGTACTTC. It encodes CASSLFELAGETQYF.